This T cell receptor (beta chain) was sequenced during a study of blood T cell repertoires in COVID-19. Data came from immunoSEQ multiplex PCR; TCRdb stores just in-frame clones and leaves some out. The sample yields approximately 400,000 clones, approximately 91% seen once. Germline-derived CDR1 and CDR2 are MGHDK and SYGVNS. Deletions cut 1 base from V and 0 bases from J, with 10 bases between. The CDR3 extends over 16 amino acids. This receptor was taken from a woman aged 40-49 years who had been exposed to COVID-19. The chain carries TRBV25-1 and TRBJ1-3; D remains unclear. The specimen sequenced was PBMCs or T cells enriched from blood (not recorded which). The CDR3 loop reads CASSESGRLSGNTIYF. The CDR3 DNA reads TGTGCCAGCAGTGAATCTGGCAGACTCTCTGGAAACACCATATATTTT.